A single sample is the source of the 20 T cell receptor beta chains below, sequenced in a study of regulatory T cells in long-lasting Graves disease. Building of the TCR beta libraries involved iRepertoire HTBI primers and Arm-PCR of CDR3 regions. TCRdb analysed the multiplex PCR reads with MiXCR anew, one entry per CDR3 protein. The sample shows 300,000 to 450,000 distinct CDR3 sequences, roughly a sixth of them seen only once. Documented time point: newly diagnosed GD, antithyroid drugs for less than 3 months. From PBMCs, RNA was extracted and then used to make the TCR library. The sample in question was peripheral blood mononuclear cells (PBMCs), obtained at new diagnosis, from a patient treated with antithyroid drugs. All receptors derive from a female donor with Graves disease.

This clonotype occurred many times. This sequence joins TRBV5-6 and TRBJ2-3; 11 positions agree with TRBD2. The CDR3 runs 16 residues. CDR1 is SGHDT, CDR2 YYEEEE, per germline. V trimming: 2 bases; J trimming: 4 bases; junction bases outside the gene matches: 6. CDR3 coding DNA: TGTGCCAGCAGCTTTGATAGCGGGAGGGAGCCAGATACGCAGTATTTT. Its protein is CASSFDSGREPDTQYF.

This clonotype occurred once. This chain connects TRBV24-1 to TRBJ1-2; 9 bases map to TRBD1. This CDR3 contains 16 residues. J was trimmed by 4 bases and V by 3 bases; bases with no gene match: 8. CDR1 is KGHDR, CDR2 SFDVKD, per germline. For the CDR3, the DNA is TGTGCCACCAGTGATCCTACCGGGACAGGGTTCTATGGCTACACCTTC. It codes for CATSDPTGTGFYGYTF.

This clonotype was recorded at least ten times. The chain recombines TRBV9 with TRBJ2-2, with a tentative D call TRBD1 (6 bases). CDR1 SGDLS and CDR2 YYNGEE come from the germline V gene. Trimming shortened V by 0 bases and J by 8 bases, and 11 bases separated the two germline ends. The CDR3 extends over 14 amino acids. CDR3 bases: TGTGCCAGCAGCGTAGTGGTGGGGGCAGGGGAGCTGTTTTTT. It yields the protein CASSVVVGAGELFF.

In its sample, this clonotype was seen many times. The chain links TRBV6-2 or TRBV6-3 to TRBJ2-1, with TRBD2 identical over 10 bases. With V trimmed by 3 bases and J by 7 bases, 6 bases remained unmatched. CDR1 is MNHEY, CDR2 SVGEGT, per germline. The CDR3 has 15 amino acids. CDR3 region: CASSYRAGGGNEQFF. Here the CDR3 DNA reads TGTGCCAGCAGTTATAGAGCGGGGGGGGGGAATGAGCAGTTCTTC.

This clonotype was seen at least ten times. This chain links TRBV28 with TRBJ1-5; D gene ambiguous. The CDR3 extends over 15 amino acids. V shed 6 bases and J shed 1 base, with 13 bases lying between them. Germline lookup yields CDR1 MDHEN and CDR2 SYDVKM. CDR3 sequence reads: CASSLTGPSNQPQHF. Written as DNA, the CDR3 is TGTGCCAGCAGCTTAACCGGCCCCAGCAATCAGCCCCAGCATTTT.

Many counts were recorded for this clonotype. The chain combines TRBV24-1 with TRBJ1-5; D is undetermined. V lost 5 bases to trimming and J lost 3 bases, with 16 bases between them. Germline V gene data show CDR1 as KGHDR and CDR2 as SFDVKD. The CDR3 consists of 16 residues. CDR3 sequence: CATSGPGPDHNQPQHF. The CDR3 nucleotides read TGTGCCACCAGTGGCCCCGGGCCCGACCACAATCAGCCCCAGCATTTT.

This clonotype occurred many times. The chain links TRBV30 to TRBJ2-5; D remains unclear. The CDR3 spans 12 residues. The ends were cut back, 2 bases at V and 5 bases at J, with 9 bases in the middle. Germline lookup yields CDR1 GTSNPN and CDR2 SVGIG (reference sequence). The CDR3 DNA reads as TGTGCCTGGAGTCGGCTTTACGAGACCCAGTACTTC. Amino acids: CAWSRLYETQYF.

This clonotype was counted ten times or more. The genes are TRBV30 and TRBJ1-4, with no clear D. The V gene's germline CDR1 is GTSNPN and CDR2 SVGIG (reference sequence). The CDR3 runs to 14 residues. Trimming took 0 bases from V and 8 from J, leaving 13 bases between them. This CDR3 is CAWSVPTTGEKLFF. CDR3 coding DNA: TGTGCCTGGAGTGTACCCACGACCGGGGAAAAACTGTTTTTT.

This clonotype was observed many times. A single base separates this from a much larger clone, so it may be a read error. V gene TRBV7-2 combines with J gene TRBJ2-3, with TRBD2 as a possible D gene (6 bases). Germline V gene sequence: CDR1 SGHTA, CDR2 FQGNSA. The V end was cut by 3 bases, the J end by 0 bases, with 10 bases between. This CDR3 comprises 15 residues. DNA of the CDR3: TGTGCCAGCAGCTTGGCGGGATCGAGCACAGATACGCAGTATTTT. Amino acids: CASSLAGSSTDTQYF.

This clonotype was seen repeatedly, ten times or more. This rearrangement joins TRBV7-3 to TRBJ2-3; D is unclear. Trimming cost V 6 bases and J 1 base, with 11 bases left between them. Germline V lookup: CDR1 SGHTA, CDR2 FQGTGA. CDR3 length: 14 residues. The CDR3 DNA follows: TGTGCCAGCAGTTCAAACGTCGGCACAGATACGCAGTATTTT. Protein sequence: CASSSNVGTDTQYF.

This clonotype was found a few times. V and J are TRBV6-5 and TRBJ2-7; D may correspond to TRBD1 or TRBD2 (5 bases each). Trimming removed 2 bases from V and 2 bases from J, with 10 bases in between. The CDR3 is 14 amino acids. Germline CDR1 reads MNHEY; CDR2 reads SVGAGI. As DNA, the CDR3 is TGTGCCAGCAGTTACGATGGGGGAACCTACGAGCAGTACTTC. It encodes CASSYDGGTYEQYF.

This clonotype has at least ten counts. The rearrangement joins TRBV3-1 to TRBJ2-7; 13 bases line up with TRBD2. This CDR3 contains 15 residues. Germline V gene sequence: CDR1 LGHDT, CDR2 YNNKEL (reference sequence). The V segment lost 5 bases and the J segment 1 base; nucleotides outside the gene matches: 2. The CDR3 region is CASSWTSGSSYEQYF. DNA for the CDR3: TGTGCCAGCAGCTGGACTAGCGGGAGTTCCTACGAGCAGTACTTC.

This clonotype was counted only a few times. This chain links TRBV20-1 with TRBJ2-1; TRBD2 agrees at 11 bases. Germline V lookup: CDR1 DFQATT, CDR2 SNEGSKA (reference sequence). The V and J ends lost 3 bases and 4 bases, in that order; junction bases with no gene match: 2. This CDR3 contains 14 residues. The CDR3 coding sequence is TGCAGTGCTAGGGGACTAGCGGTATACAATGAGCAGTTCTTC. Protein product: CSARGLAVYNEQFF.

This clonotype was detected many times. The chain combines TRBV27 with TRBJ2-5; 8 bases fit TRBD1. The CDR3 has 16 residues. V lost 6 bases and J lost 5; bases outside the gene matches: 14. Germline-derived CDR1 and CDR2 are MNHEY and SMNVEV (reference sequence). The CDR3 sequence: CASRPDRVDSVETQYF. CDR3 coding DNA: TGTGCCAGCAGGCCGGACAGGGTTGATTCGGTGGAGACCCAGTACTTC.

This clonotype was seen only a few times. CDR3 loop: CASSSLLAGGPGANVLTF. The CDR3 bases are TGTGCCAGCAGTTCGCTTCTGGCGGGAGGGCCTGGGGCCAACGTCCTGACTTTC. The chain joins TRBV27 to TRBJ2-6, with 9 nucleotides matching TRBD2. The CDR3 length is 18 residues. Germline V lookup: CDR1 MNHEY, CDR2 SMNVEV (reference sequence). V shed 4 bases, J shed 2 bases, and the junction held 9 bases outside the gene matches.

The chain recombines TRBV6-5 with TRBJ2-5; a weak D match, TRBD2 (5 bases). Germline V gene lookup returns CDR1 MNHEY and CDR2 SVGAGI. Between the trimmed V and J ends, which lost 2 bases and 5 bases, there was a span of 15 bases. This CDR3 region has 15 residues. As DNA, the CDR3 is TGTGCCAGCAGTTACAAGATTGTGGGGAGTGAGACCCAGTACTTC. Translating it yields CASSYKIVGSETQYF.

Remarks on this clonotype: The missing conserved phenylalanine or tryptophan at the end of this CDR3 makes a read error likely. The J gene is TRBJ2-1, the V gene TRBV5-1; D could derive from TRBD1 or TRBD2 (5 bases each). V was trimmed by 4 bases and J by 8 bases, leaving 16 bases between them. CDR1 is SGHRS, CDR2 YFSETQ, per germline. CDR3 length: 14 residues. The CDR3 sequence is CASSEGIPDDEQFL. The CDR3 DNA follows: TGCGCCAGCAGCGAGGGGATACCTGACGATGAGCAGTTCCTC.

The V call is TRBV7-6, the J call TRBJ2-5, with no clear D. Per the germline V gene, CDR1 is SGHVS and CDR2 is FNYEAQ. The length of the CDR3 is 14 residues. Trimming removed 4 bases at V and 4 bases at J, with 13 bases between. The CDR3 protein is CASSSTVGGETQYF. CDR3 DNA: TGTGCCAGCAGCTCCACCGTGGGCGGAGAGACCCAGTACTTC.

This clonotype was detected a few times. The rearrangement links TRBV10-2 to TRBJ1-1, with D uncertain. CDR3 size: 13 residues. Trimming pared 7 bases from V and 1 base from J, leaving 10 bases between. Germline values: CDR1 WSHSY, CDR2 SAAADI. CDR3 residues: CASIRRRNTEAFF. The CDR3 coding sequence is TGCGCCAGCATTAGGCGGCGGAACACTGAAGCTTTCTTT.

V usage is TRBV29-1 and J usage is TRBJ2-1, with 8 bases matching TRBD1. V was clipped by 6 bases and J by 7 bases; unmatched bases: 8. CDR3 length equals 13 residues. Germline CDR1 is SQVTM and CDR2 is ANQGSEA. In DNA, the CDR3 is TGCAGCGTGGCAGGGGGCGCTCAAAATGAGCAGTTCTTC. Translating gives CSVAGGAQNEQFF.